Below, 19 T cell receptor beta chains from the same sample are listed, as sequenced in a study of naive and memory T cell subsets. The study, taken as a whole, reports: Naive repertoires, especially CD8, held a few larger clonotypes, possibly memory cells re-expressing CD45RA.

Both TRBC1 and TRBC2 were covered by a beta constant-region primer of two equimolar oligonucleotides. Ligated cDNA was amplified by four rounds of PCR with nested alpha and beta constant-region primers and SP2. TCRdb redid the calling of the UMI-ligation and nested PCR reads with MiXCR, one entry per CDR3 protein. In the table there are around 83,000 distinct CDR3 sequences, about 11% of which are singletons. No antigen has been identified for these receptors. Source material: naive CD4+ T cells from blood. Receptors were obtained from a human donor in good health.

The chain carries TRBV7-6 and TRBJ2-7; 9 nucleotides align to TRBD1. Trimming at V came to 5 bases and at J to 7 bases, leaving 12 bases not matched to a gene. CDR1 and CDR2 from the germline V gene are SGHVS and FNYEAQ. The CDR3 has 15 amino acids. The CDR3 region is CASSPTLGQGEEQYF. In DNA form, the CDR3 reads TGTGCCAGCAGCCCGACCCTGGGACAGGGCGAAGAGCAGTACTTC.

The chain joins TRBV18 to TRBJ2-3; D not certain. V dropped 5 bases and J dropped 4 bases, with 13 bases sitting between them. The CDR3 loop spans 14 amino acids. The germline V gene has CDR1 KGHSH and CDR2 LQKENI. The CDR3 bases are TGTGCCAGCTCAACAAATTACGTTGCAGATACGCAGTATTTT. It translates to CASSTNYVADTQYF.

The genes are TRBV29-1 and TRBJ1-1; 11 bases align to TRBD1. J lost 0 bases, V lost 7 bases, and 13 bases had no gene match. Per germline, CDR1 SQVTM and CDR2 ANQGSEA. The CDR3 is 17 amino acids. The CDR3 protein is CSAKNRTGGVLNTEAFF. CDR3 DNA: TGCAGCGCCAAAAACAGGACAGGGGGCGTACTGAACACTGAAGCTTTCTTT.

This clonotype was observed at least ten times. The V call is TRBV5-5, the J call TRBJ2-1, with 9 bases that match TRBD1. This CDR3 is 17 amino acids long. V trimming: 2 bases; J trimming: 4 bases; junction bases outside the gene matches: 10. Per the germline V gene, CDR1 is SGHKS and CDR2 is YYEKEE (reference sequence). The CDR3 DNA is TGTGCCAGCAGCTTTACAGCGGGACAGGGCACTTACAATGAGCAGTTCTTC. This encodes CASSFTAGQGTYNEQFF.

This clonotype was detected a few times. This sequence joins TRBV2 and TRBJ2-3; 7 bases agree with TRBD1. CDR1 is SNHLY, CDR2 FYNNEI, per germline. The CDR3 loop spans 15 amino acids. Losses at the gene ends were 6 bases for V and 2 bases for J; bases not matched to a gene: 8. The CDR3 nucleotides read TGTGCCAGCAGGGGGACAGCACAGACCACAGATACGCAGTATTTT. Residues: CASRGTAQTTDTQYF.

This clonotype showed up just a few times. The rearrangement links TRBV7-8 to TRBJ2-5, with D possibly matching TRBD1 (6 bases). V shed 3 bases and J shed 5 bases, with 13 bases lying between them. Germline lookup yields CDR1 SGHVS and CDR2 FQNEAQ. The CDR3 extends over 14 amino acids. As DNA, the CDR3 is TGTGCCAGCAGCTTTCCTCGAACAGGGGAGACCCAGTACTTC. This encodes CASSFPRTGETQYF.

This clonotype was seen repeatedly, ten times or more. The chain uses TRBV2 and TRBJ2-7; D is perhaps TRBD2 (6 bases). Germline CDR1 is SNHLY and CDR2 is FYNNEI. The CDR3 extends over 12 amino acids. Deletions cut 8 bases from V and 2 bases from J, with 10 bases between. Written as DNA, the CDR3 is TGTGCCAGCGGGCGGGGCGCCTACGAGCAGTACTTC. It translates to CASGRGAYEQYF. The whole variable domain, filled in from reference TRBV2 and TRBJ2-7, reads EPEVTQTPSHQVTQMGQEVILRCVPISNHLYFYWYRQILGQKVEFLVSFYNNEISEKSEIFDDQFSVERPDGSNFTLKIRSTKLEDSAMYFCASGRGAYEQYFGPGTRLTVT.

This clonotype was seen many times. V gene TRBV4-2 combines with J gene TRBJ2-1; 9 bases are shared with TRBD2. The CDR3 length is 17 residues. Germline V gene sequence: CDR1 LGHNA, CDR2 YNFKEQ. Germline trimming cut 6 bases from V and 5 bases from J; bases unmatched to any gene: 14. For the CDR3, the DNA is TGTGCCAGCAGTCAGGCTTTTGCGGGAGGGCAGGACAATGAGCAGTTCTTC. This sequence encodes CASSQAFAGGQDNEQFF.

There are many counts of this clonotype. The chain combines TRBV3-1 with TRBJ2-1; D is unclear. The germline V gene encodes CDR1 LGHDT and CDR2 YNNKEL (reference sequence). The V and J ends lost 5 bases and 7 bases respectively, with 15 bases between them. The CDR3 totals 14 residues. The DNA for the CDR3 is TGTGCCAGCAGCTACCGGGCTGGTTTGAATGAGCAGTTCTTC. This codes for CASSYRAGLNEQFF.

This clonotype was observed a handful of times. Without the conserved terminal phenylalanine or tryptophan, this CDR3 likely stems from a read error. The genes are TRBV11-2 and TRBJ2-3; TRBD2 matches 11 bases. The CDR3 covers 15 residues. V shed 6 bases, J shed 5 bases, and the junction held 7 bases outside the gene matches. CDR1 and CDR2 (germline): SGHAT, FQNNGV. CDR3 protein: CASRSPSGGRDTQYL. For the CDR3, the DNA is TGTGCCAGCAGATCACCTAGCGGGGGGAGAGATACGCAGTATCTT.

The sample holds a few counts of this clonotype. The chain recombines TRBV2 with TRBJ1-2; D is possibly TRBD1 (6 bases). This CDR3 region has 11 residues. Trimming took 6 bases from V and 4 from J, leaving 6 bases between them. Germline V gene sequence: CDR1 SNHLY, CDR2 FYNNEI. The CDR3 protein is CASRTGYGYTF. The CDR3 DNA sequence: TGTGCCAGCAGGACAGGCTATGGCTACACCTTC.

The chain employs TRBV2 and TRBJ2-5, with 11 bases lining up with TRBD2. Per the germline V gene, CDR1 is SNHLY and CDR2 is FYNNEI. V trimming: 7 bases; J trimming: 5 bases; junction bases outside the gene matches: 12. CDR3 length equals 16 residues. The CDR3 DNA sequence: TGTGCCAGCAACCTGGATTTAGCGGGGGGGCTGGAGACCCAGTACTTC. Translation: CASNLDLAGGLETQYF.

This sequence joins TRBV6-5 and TRBJ1-1; D is uncertain. The CDR3 is 12 amino acids. V gave up 3 bases and J gave up 6 bases, with 8 bases separating them. Germline V gene data show CDR1 as MNHEY and CDR2 as SVGAGI. For the CDR3, the DNA is TGTGCCAGCAGTTATATAGGAGCTGAAGCTTTCTTT. Residues: CASSYIGAEAFF.

The chain joins TRBV20-1 to TRBJ2-7; a weak D match, TRBD1 (5 bases). V lost 6 bases, J lost 2 bases, and 14 bases lay in between. CDR3 length equals 13 residues. Germline-derived CDR1 and CDR2 are DFQATT and SNEGSKA (reference sequence). The DNA for the CDR3 is TGCAGTGCAAAAGACAGACGGACCTACGAGCAGTACTTC. Its protein is CSAKDRRTYEQYF.

This clonotype was observed many times. The CDR3 loop is CASRRKPTGSTDTQYF. The CDR3 coding sequence is TGTGCCAGCAGGCGCAAGCCAACAGGGAGTACAGATACGCAGTATTTT. The gene calls are TRBV6-5 and TRBJ2-3; tentatively, D is TRBD1 (6 bases). The germline V gene has CDR1 MNHEY and CDR2 SVGAGI. The CDR3 has 16 residues. Trimming cost V 6 bases and J 3 bases, with 19 bases left between them.

The rearrangement links TRBV3-1 to TRBJ1-2; no firm D call. Germline CDR1 and CDR2: LGHDT and YNNKEL (reference sequence). V lost 1 base to trimming and J lost 8 bases, with 14 bases between them. The CDR3 sequence is 14 residues long. CDR3 sequence reads: CASSQARAGRGYTF. CDR3 DNA sequence: TGTGCCAGCAGCCAAGCACGGGCCGGGCGGGGCTACACCTTC.

In this sample, this clonotype turned up a few times. The chain links TRBV6-2 or TRBV6-3 to TRBJ2-5, with 14 nucleotides matching TRBD2. The CDR3 runs 15 residues. CDR1 is MNHEY and CDR2 is SVGEGT in the germline V gene. V was pared by 7 bases and J by 4 bases, with 5 bases of the junction left unmatched. As DNA, the CDR3 is TGTGCCAGCACCACCGGGACTAGCGGGAGAGAGACCCAGTACTTC. Amino acids: CASTTGTSGRETQYF.

The rearrangement links TRBV6-2 or TRBV6-3 to TRBJ2-1; maybe TRBD2 (5 bases). CDR1 and CDR2 (germline): MNHEY, SVGEGT. This CDR3 contains 11 residues. V was pared by 8 bases and J by 8 bases, with 10 bases between. CDR3 sequence: CASRRFYEQFF. CDR3 DNA: TGTGCCAGCCGGAGGTTCTATGAGCAGTTCTTC.

A few counts support this clonotype. V gene TRBV4-2 combines with J gene TRBJ1-1, with D unresolved. The CDR3 has 14 amino acids. The germline V gene has CDR1 LGHNA and CDR2 YNFKEQ. V was cut by 0 bases and J by 1 base, with 6 bases left in between. The CDR3 nucleotides are TGTGCCAGCAGCCAAGAGGCCAGGAACACTGAAGCTTTCTTT. Its translation is CASSQEARNTEAFF.